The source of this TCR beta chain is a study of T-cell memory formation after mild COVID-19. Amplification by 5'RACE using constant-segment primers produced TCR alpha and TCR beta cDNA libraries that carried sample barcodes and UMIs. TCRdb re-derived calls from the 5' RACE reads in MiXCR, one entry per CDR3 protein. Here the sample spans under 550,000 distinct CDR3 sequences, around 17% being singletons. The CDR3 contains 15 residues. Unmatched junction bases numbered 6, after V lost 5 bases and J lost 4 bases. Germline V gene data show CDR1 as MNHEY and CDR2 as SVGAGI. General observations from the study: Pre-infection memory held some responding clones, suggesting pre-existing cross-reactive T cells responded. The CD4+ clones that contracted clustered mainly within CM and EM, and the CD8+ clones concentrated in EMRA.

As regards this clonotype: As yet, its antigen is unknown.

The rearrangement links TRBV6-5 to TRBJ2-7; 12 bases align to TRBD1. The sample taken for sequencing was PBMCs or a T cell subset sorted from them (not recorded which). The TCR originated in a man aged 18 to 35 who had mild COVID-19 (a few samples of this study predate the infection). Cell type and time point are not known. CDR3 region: CASSRGTGGAYEQYV. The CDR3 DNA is TGTGCCAGCAGTCGCGGGACAGGGGGCGCTTACGAGCAGTACGTC.